This TCR beta chain was recovered during a study of T-cell reconstitution after alpha-beta-depleted transplantation in children. Study-level points and caveats: Expanded clones from the graft, numbering several hundred, reportedly supplied alpha-beta T cells about two months after transplant. It was surviving recipient T cells and thymic progenitors that gave some patients high TCRbeta diversity at day 60. Diversity and T-cell counts at one year after transplant derived mostly from new T cells.

TCRbeta library preparation incorporated unique molecular identifiers. TCRdb independently ran MiXCR on the PCR reads; one entry per CDR3 protein. The table lists under 300,000 distinct CDR3 sequences, under 14% of them singletons, with about a quarter in the top ten. Many counts were recorded for this clonotype. The antigen is not known. The germline CDR1 and CDR2 sequences are SGHAT and FQDESV (reference sequence). Trimming took off 3 bases at V and 4 bases at J, with 12 bases between the two ends. The CDR3 totals 14 residues. The V and J genes are TRBV11-1 and TRBJ2-5; D unclear. The clonotype originates from a male patient under 10 years old who had a stem cell transplant for chronic granulomatous disease, so the T cells may come from the graft donor. The sequenced sample was peripheral blood, obtained 180 days after TCRalphabeta/CD19-depleted stem cell transplant. The CDR3 DNA follows: TGTGCCAGCAGCTTTGGCCTAGTCACAGAGACCCAGTACTTC. It is translated as CASSFGLVTETQYF.